Sequencing of this T cell receptor (beta chain) was carried out in a study of blood T cell repertoires in COVID-19. The table came from immunoSEQ multiplex PCR; TCRdb's copy has only in-frame clones and leaves some out. The sample carries fewer than 150,000 clones, 85% recorded once. Germline CDR1 reads MNHEY; CDR2 reads SVGAGI. Trimming left V 7 bases short and J 3 bases short, with 16 bases between. The CDR3 has 14 amino acids. The V call is TRBV6-5, the J call TRBJ2-7; D may be TRBD2 (6 bases). The sequenced sample consisted of peripheral blood. This clonotype originated in a human donor in a cohort sampled during active COVID-19. The CDR3 DNA reads as TGTGCCAGCACCGAGGAGGGTATGAGCTACGAGCAGTACTTC. It yields the protein CASTEEGMSYEQYF.